This is a list of T cell receptor beta chains from one sample in a study of vaccination effects on CD4 cells after COVID-19. These receptors lack a known antigen. Sequencing was performed with immunoSEQ multiplex PCR; in TCRdb, only in-frame clones are kept and a portion is missing. This table holds 25,000 to 30,000 clones, roughly 70% found once. The source material was CD4+ T cells from PBMCs cultured with HCoV-NL63 spike peptides, sampled before COVID-19 vaccination. The receptors were sampled from a human donor who received a COVID-19 vaccine. The CDR3 runs from the conserved cysteine through the conserved F or W. Each record gives: clone size, D gene, J gene, V gene, CDR3 protein, CDR3 DNA. The D gene is left open where the match is weak. Rows may omit the clone size; those that give it use once, few, many or a size class.

size: NA
D: TRBD1
J: TRBJ1-2
V: TRBV19
CDR3: CASSRTGGFYGYTF
DNA: TGTGCCAGTAGTCGCACAGGGGGCTTTTATGGCTACACCTTC

size: NA
D: TRBD1
J: TRBJ1-2
V: TRBV6-5
CDR3: CAPRSGGLNYGYTF
DNA: TGTGCCCCCAGGTCAGGGGGTCTAAACTATGGCTACACCTTC

size: once
D: TRBD2
J: TRBJ2-2
V: TRBV10-2
CDR3: CASRSGRAVSGELFF
DNA: TGCGCCAGCAGGAGCGGGAGGGCCGTGTCCGGGGAGCTGTTTTTT

size: few
D: TRBD1
J: TRBJ2-1
V: TRBV5-1
CDR3: CASSLFGTGVGNEQFF
DNA: TGCGCCAGCAGCTTGTTCGGGACAGGGGTTGGCAATGAGCAGTTCTTC

size: few
D: NA
J: TRBJ1-2
V: TRBV18
CDR3: CASSPVGSDGYTF
DNA: TGTGCCAGCTCACCGGTGGGAAGTGATGGCTACACCTTC

size: NA
D: NA
J: TRBJ2-7
V: TRBV4-3
CDR3: CASSRDLGTDPYEQYF
DNA: TGCGCCAGCAGCCGAGACCTCGGGACGGATCCCTACGAGCAGTACTTC

size: NA
D: NA
J: TRBJ1-2
V: TRBV6-5
CDR3: CASSSVWGYTF
DNA: TGTGCCAGCAGTTCTGTCTGGGGCTACACCTTC

size: NA
D: NA
J: TRBJ1-3
V: TRBV13
CDR3: CASSRGGRAFSGNTIYF
DNA: TGTGCCAGCAGCCGCGGGGGACGGGCCTTCTCTGGAAACACCATATATTTT

size: once
D: NA
J: TRBJ1-3
V: TRBV12-5
CDR3: CASGLSGSPGNTIYF
DNA: TGTGCTAGTGGTCTCTCGGGGTCGCCTGGAAACACCATATATTTT

size: NA
D: TRBD1
J: TRBJ1-5
V: TRBV10-3
CDR3: CAATGSLNQPQHF
DNA: TGTGCCGCGACAGGGAGCCTAAATCAGCCCCAGCATTTT

size: NA
D: TRBD2
J: TRBJ2-3
V: TRBV27
CDR3: CASSPLPPSGRRTDTQYF
DNA: TGTGCCAGCAGTCCCTTACCCCCTAGCGGGAGGAGAACAGATACGCAGTATTTT

size: NA
D: NA
J: TRBJ2-1
V: TRBV12-3/TRBV12-4
CDR3: CASSLLGPNEQFF
DNA: TGTGCCAGCAGTTTACTCGGTCCCAATGAGCAGTTCTTC

size: NA
D: TRBD2
J: TRBJ2-1
V: TRBV10-3
CDR3: CAIRSLAGGQEEQFF
DNA: TGTGCCATCAGATCCTTAGCGGGGGGCCAGGAAGAGCAGTTCTTC

size: NA
D: NA
J: TRBJ1-1
V: TRBV7-9
CDR3: CASSLRQNTEAFF
DNA: TGTGCCAGCAGCTTAAGACAGAACACTGAAGCTTTCTTT

size: few
D: NA
J: TRBJ1-2
V: TRBV11-1
CDR3: CASSLTGVGGYTF
DNA: TGTGCCAGCAGCTTAACAGGAGTGGGAGGCTACACCTTC

size: NA
D: TRBD1
J: TRBJ1-2
V: TRBV13
CDR3: CASSPSTGANYGYTF
DNA: TGTGCCAGCAGCCCCTCGACAGGGGCCAACTATGGCTACACCTTC

size: NA
D: TRBD1
J: TRBJ2-1
V: TRBV5-4
CDR3: CASSLEGTGGDEQFF
DNA: TGTGCCAGCAGCTTGGAGGGGACAGGGGGGGATGAGCAGTTCTTC

size: large
D: TRBD1
J: TRBJ1-2
V: TRBV7-2
CDR3: CASSGPTGAPPNYGYTF
DNA: TGTGCCAGCAGCGGCCCGACAGGGGCCCCACCAAACTATGGCTACACCTTC

size: NA
D: TRBD1
J: TRBJ1-4
V: TRBV27
CDR3: CASGRLHRGRVTNEKLFF
DNA: TGTGCCAGCGGTAGACTTCACAGGGGGCGGGTCACTAATGAAAAACTGTTTTTT

size: NA
D: NA
J: TRBJ1-2
V: TRBV9
CDR3: CASSRSPRQSNYGYTF
DNA: TGTGCCAGCAGCCGATCTCCTCGACAGTCTAACTATGGCTACACCTTC

size: NA
D: TRBD1
J: TRBJ1-2
V: TRBV30
CDR3: CAWRRNPPITRTGGDYGYTF
DNA: TGTGCCTGGAGGAGAAACCCGCCCATTACACGGACAGGGGGAGACTATGGCTACACCTTC

size: few
D: TRBD1
J: TRBJ1-5
V: TRBV12-3/TRBV12-4
CDR3: CASSFRDSALKHF
DNA: TGTGCCAGCAGTTTTCGGGACAGCGCCCTCAAGCATTTT

size: few
D: TRBD1
J: TRBJ2-3
V: TRBV6-4
CDR3: CASSDVTGGADTQYF
DNA: TGTGCCAGCAGTGACGTGACAGGGGGCGCAGATACGCAGTATTTT

size: NA
D: NA
J: TRBJ1-1
V: TRBV29-1
CDR3: CSGSGHLNTEAFF
DNA: TGCAGCGGGTCGGGACACTTGAACACTGAAGCTTTCTTT

size: NA
D: NA
J: TRBJ1-1
V: TRBV6-5
CDR3: CASSYLQGNTEAFF
DNA: TGTGCCAGCAGTTACCTACAGGGGAACACTGAAGCTTTCTTT

size: NA
D: NA
J: TRBJ1-6
V: TRBV27
CDR3: CASSSLRESSYNSPLHF
DNA: TGTGCCAGCAGTTCTCTGAGGGAGAGCTCCTATAATTCACCCCTCCACTTT

size: NA
D: TRBD2
J: TRBJ2-1
V: TRBV5-1
CDR3: CASSTGLAGPSYNEQFF
DNA: TGCGCCAGCAGCACGGGACTAGCGGGACCCTCCTACAATGAGCAGTTCTTC

size: NA
D: NA
J: TRBJ1-2
V: TRBV9
CDR3: CASSAVGGRNYGYTF
DNA: TGTGCCAGCAGCGCAGTCGGGGGACGTAACTATGGCTACACCTTC

size: NA
D: TRBD1
J: TRBJ1-4
V: TRBV5-6
CDR3: CASSLVPGQGLGKLFF
DNA: TGTGCCAGCAGCTTGGTTCCGGGACAGGGTCTCGGAAAACTGTTTTTT

size: NA
D: NA
J: TRBJ2-6
V: TRBV4-1
CDR3: CASSQASSGANVLTF
DNA: TGCGCCAGCAGCCAAGCGAGTTCGGGGGCCAACGTCCTGACTTTC